This T cell receptor (beta chain) was sequenced for a study of blood T cell repertoires in COVID-19. Original processing methods: Reference gene primer amplification in the assay estimated nucleated cell counts. TCRdb keeps only in-frame clones here, not all; method: immunoSEQ multiplex PCR. The DNA gave D and trimming, while V, J and clone size come from that table. The sample lists about 480,000 clones, 75% to 90% occurring once. The V and J ends lost 0 bases and 2 bases, in that order; junction bases with no gene match: 6. CDR1 is LGHNT, CDR2 FRNRAP, per germline. The CDR3 has 17 amino acids. The V gene is TRBV12-5, the J gene TRBJ2-3; TRBD2 aligns across 9 bases. The specimen was peripheral blood. The sequence derives from a man aged 18-30 years with COVID-19, enrolled during active disease. As DNA, the CDR3 is TGTGCTAGTGGTTTGGTAATAGCGGGGGCCGACACAGATACGCAGTATTTT. Translated: CASGLVIAGADTDTQYF.